This T cell receptor beta chain was recovered during a study of neurological immune-mediated disorders. Study outcomes and limitations: There were no CDR3 amino acid sequences shared by expanded clones across subjects, a result suggesting private repertoires in all groups.

The germline gives CDR1 MDHEN, CDR2 SYDVKM. The CDR3 extends over 14 amino acids. Trimming pared 7 bases from V and 8 bases from J, leaving 19 bases between. This clonotype was detected ten times or more. Its antigen remains unknown. 5'RACE with 10-nucleotide random UMIs generated the cDNA. MiXCR was run by TCRdb on the 5' RACE reads, yielding one entry per CDR3 protein. This sample yields more than 20,000 distinct CDR3 sequences, of which about an eighth are seen a single time; around 15% belongs to the top ten. The clonotype was recovered from a woman between 35 and 50 years old with HTLV-1-associated myelopathy (HAM/TSP). This rearrangement joins TRBV28 to TRBJ2-3; the D gene is possibly TRBD2 (6 bases). Sequences were obtained from PBMCs. The CDR3 DNA sequence: TGTGCCAGCACCCTATCGGACGGGGGAGGTACGCAGTATTTT. Amino acid sequence: CASTLSDGGGTQYF.